This TCR beta chain was sequenced in a study of T cell repertoires in cytomegalovirus infection (dated by TCRdb to between 2018 and 2021). With respect to the entire study: Donor HLA type was relevant to the analysis, because carriage of CMV infection together with the matching HLA type was indicated by public TCR beta signatures. Overall study outcomes, separate from this receptor: In both this cohort and an independent cohort of more than 350 donors, the cumulative frequency of public TCR beta family members distinguished carriers of CMV infection plus the relevant HLA type. In the ex vivo response, HLA-C-restricted CMV-specific TCR beta clonotypes were dominant, and in two of eight donors the single most frequent clonotype came from this HLA-C-restricted group.

The sample was run on an Illumina HiSeq 1500. Using fastp at Q25 and MiXCR, TCRdb reprocessed the public reads and kept productive beta chains. Rows are unified per CDR3 protein, each entry keeping the most common DNA and genes. The sample contains 150,000 to 200,000 distinct CDR3 sequences, approximately 28% of them found a single time. The top ten constitute 31% of the sample. The CDR3 sequence holds 15 residues, the cysteine and phenylalanine included. This entry keeps only the CDR3 DNA: 45 bases, framed from base 1. According to the germline V gene, CDR1 reads SNHLY and CDR2 reads FYNNEI. V sheds 7 bases and J sheds 0 bases, leaving 14 bases between their ends. Concerning this clonotype: No cognate antigen has been identified for it. No clone much larger than this one lies a single base away; base qualities are absent.

Sequenced material: PBMCs. This chain joins TRBV2 to TRBJ2-3, with TRBD2 tentatively as D gene (6 bases match). The receptor's source is a human donor in good health (CMV status not recorded). Some clones in this sample may be carry-over from other donors' samples. The DNA is TGTGCCAGCACCATGGGAGGATTTAGCACAGATACGCAGTATTTT. Translated, this gives CASTMGGFSTDTQYF.